Following are 6 T cell receptor beta chains from one sample sequenced in a study of T cell responses to AZD1222 COVID-19 vaccine. Libraries were prepared by immunoSEQ multiplex PCR; TCRdb keeps only in-frame clonotypes and omits some of them. The table records 69,000 or so clones, approximately 90% of them present only once. Sequencing used peripheral blood, obtained 28 days after the second AZD1222 dose. These receptors all stem from an adult who received the AZD1222 COVID-19 vaccine.

The V call is TRBV7-3, the J call TRBJ2-3; 10 bases align to TRBD2. Unmatched junction bases numbered 10, after V lost 5 bases and J lost 5 bases. CDR3 size: 16 residues. The germline CDR1 and CDR2 sequences are SGHTA and FQGTGA. The CDR3 DNA reads as TGTGCCAGCAGCCGGGGACTAGCGCCCGCCGTAGATACGCAGTATTTT. Its translation is CASSRGLAPAVDTQYF.

The V call is TRBV5-1, the J call TRBJ1-2; D remains ambiguous. CDR1 is SGHRS and CDR2 is YFSETQ in the germline V gene. The V end was cut by 0 bases, the J end by 5 bases, with 5 bases between. The CDR3 covers 12 residues. CDR3 protein: CASSLGGYGYTF. In DNA, the CDR3 is TGCGCCAGCAGCTTGGGTGGGTATGGCTACACCTTC.

This chain uses TRBV30 with TRBJ1-2, with 9 bases fitting TRBD1. Germline loops: CDR1 GTSNPN, CDR2 SVGIG (reference sequence). Trimming removed 0 bases from V and 3 bases from J; junction bases left unmatched: 14. The CDR3 is 18 residues long. The CDR3 sequence is CAWSVIGTGLSGDYGYTF. The CDR3, as DNA: TGTGCCTGGAGTGTCATCGGGACAGGGCTCTCCGGGGACTATGGCTACACCTTC.

The chain joins TRBV5-1 to TRBJ2-5; 7 nucleotides agree with TRBD2. The CDR3 contains 15 residues. Germline lookup yields CDR1 SGHRS and CDR2 YFSETQ. V shed 4 bases and J 4 bases; nucleotides not matched to a gene: 10. This chain's CDR3 is CASSRGRAGRETQYF. The CDR3 coding sequence is TGCGCCAGCAGCCGGGGGAGGGCCGGTCGAGAGACCCAGTACTTC. Filled out from reference TRBV5-1 and TRBJ2-5, the complete variable domain reads KAGVTQTPRYLIKTRGQQVTLSCSPISGHRSVSWYQQTPGQGLQFLFEYFSETQRNKGNFPGRFSGRQFSNSRSEMNVSTLELGDSALYLCASSRGRAGRETQYFGPGTRLLVL.

This chain joins TRBV7-2 and TRBJ2-7; 7 nucleotides line up with TRBD1. Germline V gene lookup returns CDR1 SGHTA and CDR2 FQGNSA. This CDR3 contains 14 residues. V shed 5 bases, J shed 3 bases, and the junction held 7 bases outside the gene matches. CDR3 in amino acids: CASSADREFYEQYF. The CDR3 nucleotides are TGTGCCAGCAGCGCCGACAGGGAGTTCTACGAGCAGTACTTC.

The rearrangement joins TRBV11-2 to TRBJ1-1; unclear D gene. Trimming pared 5 bases from V and 1 base from J, leaving 11 bases between. CDR3 size: 14 residues. The V gene's germline CDR1 is SGHAT and CDR2 FQNNGV. The CDR3: CASSTSNGNTEAFF. For the CDR3, the DNA is TGTGCCAGCAGCACGTCGAATGGGAACACTGAAGCTTTCTTT. Looking up the rest from reference TRBV11-2 and TRBJ1-1 gives the full variable domain: EAGVAQSPRYKIIEKRQSVAFWCNPISGHATLYWYQQILGQGPKLLIQFQNNGVVDDSQLPKDRFSAERLKGVDSTLKIQPAKLEDSAVYLCASSTSNGNTEAFFGQGTRLTVV.